These 19 T cell receptor beta chains share one sample of origin, sequenced in a study of graft-versus-host responses after intestinal transplantation. The data were produced by immunoSEQ multiplex PCR, yet TCRdb's version contains in-frame clones alone and is incomplete. The sample has 9,500 to 14,000 clones, 65% to 80% seen once. Here the sequenced sample was PBMCs, taken roughly 74 weeks after intestinal transplant. Receptor source: a human patient who received an intestinal transplant, so some T cells may come from the graft donor.

In this sample, this clone turned up once. This chain links TRBV5-3 with TRBJ1-5; TRBD1 aligns across 7 bases. TRBV5-3 is an ORF; its function is uncertain. The V segment lost 8 bases and the J segment 3 bases; nucleotides outside the gene matches: 11. The CDR3 is 15 residues long. CDR3 sequence reads: CASSAGQRLNQPQHF. Here the CDR3 DNA reads TGTGCCAGCAGCGCGGGACAGCGACTCAATCAGCCCCAGCATTTT.

The CDR3 DNA follows: TGTGCCAGCAGTGAAATTACGGGCCAGGGAGGCCAGCCCCAGCATTTT. Translated: CASSEITGQGGQPQHF. This chain uses TRBV6-1 with TRBJ1-5, with D possibly being TRBD1 (5 bases). Germline V gene lookup returns CDR1 MNHNS and CDR2 SASEGT. Trimming removed 2 bases from V and 7 bases from J, with 18 bases in between. The CDR3 has 16 amino acids.

The chain combines TRBV6-5 with TRBJ2-1; 13 nucleotides line up with TRBD2. CDR3 length: 15 residues. Unmatched junction bases numbered 6, after V lost 6 bases and J lost 7 bases. Germline lookup yields CDR1 MNHEY and CDR2 SVGAGI. DNA of the CDR3: TGTGCCAGCAGCCCCGGGACTAGCGGGGTAAATGAGCAGTTCTTC. It codes for CASSPGTSGVNEQFF.

The chain employs TRBV2 and TRBJ2-5; D may be TRBD2 (6 bases). V was shortened by 11 bases and J by 0 bases, with 16 bases between the two germline ends. The CDR3 covers 14 residues. CDR1 is SNHLY and CDR2 is FYNNEI in the germline V gene. The CDR3 region has the DNA TGTGCCGGACGTAGCGGCGGGTACCAAGAGACCCAGTACTTC. Translated, it gives CAGRSGGYQETQYF.

This clone appeared a single time. The V and J genes are TRBV19 and TRBJ1-1; 12 bases are a match to TRBD1. The CDR3 has 14 residues. Looked up from germline, CDR1 is LNHDA and CDR2 is SQIVND (reference sequence). V trimming: 5 bases; J trimming: 11 bases; junction bases outside the gene matches: 9. The CDR3 DNA is TGTGCCAGTAGTTACCCCGGGACAGGGGGCGAGGCTTTCTTT. It specifies CASSYPGTGGEAFF.

The rearrangement joins TRBV5-1 to TRBJ2-7, with 8 nucleotides matching TRBD1. The CDR3 totals 16 residues. J was trimmed by 5 bases and V by 0 bases; bases with no gene match: 10. Germline assignment: CDR1 SGHRS and CDR2 YFSETQ. Here the CDR3 DNA reads TGCGCCAGCAGCTTGGATGGACCGACAGGGGTTGACGAGCAGTACTTC. Amino acids: CASSLDGPTGVDEQYF.

The J gene is TRBJ2-7, the V gene TRBV7-2; D could derive from TRBD1 or TRBD2 (5 bases each). Trimming pared 5 bases from V and 3 bases from J, leaving 11 bases between. The CDR3 is 13 amino acids. Germline CDR1 SGHTA, CDR2 FQGNSA. The CDR3 DNA follows: TGTGCCAGCAGCCGGGACGGATACTACGAGCAGTACTTC. It encodes CASSRDGYYEQYF.

In its sample, this clone ranks as large. The chain recombines TRBV19 with TRBJ1-2; the D is unclear. Trimming removed 3 bases at V and 4 bases at J, with 15 bases between. CDR3 length: 15 residues. The V gene's germline CDR1 is LNHDA and CDR2 SQIVND (reference sequence). The CDR3 DNA follows: TGTGCCAGTAGTATGACACCTTCGGCCCCCTATGGCTACACCTTC. It yields the protein CASSMTPSAPYGYTF.

V is TRBV6-1 and J is TRBJ1-6; D uncertain. Germline V gene sequence: CDR1 MNHNS, CDR2 SASEGT. V dropped 4 bases and J dropped 0 bases, with 4 bases sitting between them. There are 14 residues in the CDR3. CDR3 in DNA: TGTGCCAGCAGTGCTAGCTCCTATAATTCACCCCTCCACTTT. Translated: CASSASSYNSPLHF.

The chain is built from TRBV5-8 and TRBJ2-7, with D possibly being TRBD1 or TRBD2 (5 bases each). This CDR3 has 15 amino acids. The germline V gene has CDR1 SGHTS and CDR2 YDEGEE. With 7 bases removed from V and 2 bases from J, the gap between germline ends came to 19 bases. The CDR3 nucleotides read TGTGCCAGCTCACTCAAGGGGACCCGAGCCTACGAGCAGTACTTC. Translation gives CASSLKGTRAYEQYF.

The gene calls are TRBV18 and TRBJ1-3; D is unclear. Germline-derived CDR1 and CDR2 are KGHSH and LQKENI. The CDR3 extends over 15 amino acids. V was trimmed by 3 bases and J by 1 base, leaving 10 bases between them. CDR3 DNA sequence: TGTGCCAGCTCACCCCCAAATCCTTCTGGAAACACCATATATTTT. The encoded protein is CASSPPNPSGNTIYF.

This chain links TRBV29-1 with TRBJ1-1; D is possibly TRBD1 (5 bases). Per the germline V gene, CDR1 is SQVTM and CDR2 is ANQGSEA. This CDR3 region has 12 residues. Trimming removed 4 bases at V and 5 bases at J, with 11 bases between. As DNA, the CDR3 is TGCAGCGTTGTTCCAGGGAATACTGAAGCTTTCTTT. Encoded protein: CSVVPGNTEAFF.

The chain combines TRBV18 with TRBJ1-2; no clear D gene. The CDR3 is 13 amino acids. Trimming cost V 6 bases and J 0 bases, with 8 bases left between them. CDR1 and CDR2 (germline): KGHSH, LQKENI. The CDR3 bases are TGTGCCAGCTCGGAGGGAGCTAACTATGGCTACACCTTC. Its translation: CASSEGANYGYTF. Filled out from reference TRBV18 and TRBJ1-2, the complete variable domain reads NAGVMQNPRHLVRRRGQEARLRCSPMKGHSHVYWYRQLPEEGLKFMVYLQKENIIDESGMPKERFSAEFPKEGPSILRIQQVVRGDSAAYFCASSEGANYGYTFGSGTRLTVV.

This chain joins TRBV20-1 and TRBJ2-7; a possible D gene is TRBD2 (5 bases). Germline-derived CDR1 and CDR2 are DFQATT and SNEGSKA (reference sequence). There are 11 residues in the CDR3. V was trimmed by 7 bases and J by 5 bases, leaving 12 bases between them. Written as DNA, the CDR3 is TGCAGTGTGCTAGCTGGGAACGAGCAGTACTTC. Protein: CSVLAGNEQYF.

The chain is built from TRBV6-5 and TRBJ2-1, with no clear D. The germline V and J ends were trimmed by 5 bases and 7 bases, with 9 bases remaining between them. The CDR3 has 12 amino acids. Germline lookup yields CDR1 MNHEY and CDR2 SVGAGI. CDR3 sequence: CASSVVGNEQFF. Here the CDR3 DNA reads TGTGCCAGCAGTGTCGTCGGGAATGAGCAGTTCTTC.

The genes are TRBV5-1 and TRBJ2-3; TRBD1 aligns across 7 bases. Germline CDR1 reads SGHRS; CDR2 reads YFSETQ. The J segment lost 2 bases and the V segment lost 4 bases, leaving 7 bases of the junction unmatched. This CDR3 spans 15 amino acids. The CDR3 is CASSPGTEYTDTQYF. CDR3 nucleotide sequence: TGCGCCAGCAGCCCCGGGACAGAATACACAGATACGCAGTATTTT.

The genes are TRBV6-9 and TRBJ1-2, with TRBD1 matching 10 bases. This CDR3 contains 14 residues. The J segment lost 5 bases and the V segment lost 6 bases, leaving 6 bases of the junction unmatched. Per germline, CDR1 MNHGY and CDR2 SVAAGI. The DNA of the CDR3 is TGTGCCAGCAGACGACAGGGGGCTCGGTATGGCTACACCTTC. Residues: CASRRQGARYGYTF.

V is TRBV9 and J is TRBJ2-7; D is possibly TRBD1 (6 bases). Germline V gene data show CDR1 as SGDLS and CDR2 as YYNGEE. Trimming cost V 3 bases and J 5 bases, with 6 bases left between them. CDR3 length equals 11 residues. In nucleotides, the CDR3 is TGTGCCAGCAGCGAGGGGGACGAGCAGTACTTC. It translates to CASSEGDEQYF.

The rearrangement links TRBV7-8 to TRBJ1-1; D is uncertain. CDR1 SGHVS and CDR2 FQNEAQ come from the germline V gene. There are 16 residues in the CDR3. V dropped 5 bases and J dropped 6 bases, with 22 bases sitting between them. The CDR3 coding sequence is TGTGCCAGCAGCCAAAAAGAAAGGGCGTTTGCGGCTGAAGCTTTCTTT. Protein sequence: CASSQKERAFAAEAFF.